This TCR beta chain was observed in a study of identical twins. The ends were cut back, 5 bases at V and 2 bases at J, with 19 bases in the middle. In germline, CDR1 is SQVTM, CDR2 ANQGSEA. The CDR3 has 15 amino acids. Regarding the study as a whole: Abundant beta clonotypes from cord blood had fewer insertions, unlike memory repertoires, which showed none. Out-of-frame alpha sequences common to twins exhibited a surplus of low generation probability. Without tracking the same donors, conclusions rested on cross-sectional statistical analysis.

TCRdb reprocessed the 5' RACE reads with MiXCR, giving one entry per CDR3 protein. Among 250,000 to 350,000 distinct CDR3 sequences listed, 6.5% to 9.5% were seen once. The table lists this clonotype with many counts. Its target is not known. These sequences were also reported in another study, on yellow fever vaccine responses in identical twins.

The chain uses TRBV29-1 and TRBJ2-7; a possible D gene is TRBD2 (6 bases). Sequenced sample: memory (CD45RO+) T cells sorted from blood. The receptor was isolated from a woman between 18 and 29 years old in good health. CDR3 in amino acids: CSVPGDFEGTYEQYF. CDR3 bases: TGCAGCGTTCCGGGGGACTTTGAGGGGACCTACGAGCAGTACTTC.